This TCR beta chain originates from a study of shared clonotypes between healthy human individuals. Overall study findings and caveats: Large depth notwithstanding, sorted-subset sequencing proved incomplete by rarefaction. Generation of non-shared clonotypes was less probable than generation of clonotypes shared by all four donors. Deeper or shallower sequencing was expected to change how clonotypes are shared among donors. Limited genetic and exposure-history diversity came from having few donors.

Profiling relied on immunoSEQ multiplex PCR, and the TCRdb table lists in-frame clones only, not all of them. The table includes 550,000 to 850,000 clones, roughly 70% detected once. After removal of 5 bases from V and 2 bases from J, the junction contained 19 bases not matched to a gene. This CDR3 comprises 19 residues. Germline assignment: CDR1 SGHTA and CDR2 FQGNSA. Note on this clone: Its target is not known.

Sequenced material: memory CD4+ T cells sorted from blood. Stated subset: CD45RA-negative fraction. The sequence came from a woman aged 30 to 39 in good health. This chain uses TRBV7-2 with TRBJ2-7; TRBD2 agrees at 9 bases. The CDR3: CASSAGGGVGALKAYEQYF. DNA for the CDR3: TGTGCCAGCAGCGCAGGCGGGGGGGTAGGAGCGCTCAAGGCCTACGAGCAGTACTTC.